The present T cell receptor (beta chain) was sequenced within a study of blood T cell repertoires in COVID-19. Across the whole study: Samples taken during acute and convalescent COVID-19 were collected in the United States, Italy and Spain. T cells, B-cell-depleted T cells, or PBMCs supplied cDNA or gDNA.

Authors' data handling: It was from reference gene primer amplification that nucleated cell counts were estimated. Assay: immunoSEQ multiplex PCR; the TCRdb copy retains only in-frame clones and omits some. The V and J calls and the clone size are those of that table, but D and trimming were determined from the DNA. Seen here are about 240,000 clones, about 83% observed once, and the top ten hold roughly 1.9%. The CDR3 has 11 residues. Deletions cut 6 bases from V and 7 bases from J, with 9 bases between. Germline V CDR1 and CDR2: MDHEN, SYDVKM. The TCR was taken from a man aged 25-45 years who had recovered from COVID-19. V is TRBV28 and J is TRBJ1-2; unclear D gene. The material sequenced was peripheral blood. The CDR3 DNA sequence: TGTGCCAGCAGCCCAGCGAGTGGCTACACCTTC. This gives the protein CASSPASGYTF.